These T cell receptor beta chains were read from a single sample in a study of beta chain features in type 1 diabetes. Produced via immunoSEQ multiplex PCR; TCRdb's table is partial and in-frame only. Among about 390,000 clones listed, over 8.5% were seen once. Sequenced input: central memory CD4+ T cells from blood. The receptors were gathered from a man aged 25 to 40 with type 1 diabetes. CDR3s include the opening cysteine and the closing phenylalanine or tryptophan. D genes are given only for firm matches. Clone size is stated in some rows and not others, as once, few, many or a class when expanded.

TRBD1	TRBJ2-5	few	TRBV5-4	CASKGAEETQYF	TGTGCCAGCAAGGGGGCAGAAGAGACCCAGTACTTC
NA	TRBJ2-3	few	TRBV27	CASSLRGGAPTDTQYF	TGTGCCAGCAGCTTAAGGGGTGGAGCGCCCACAGATACGCAGTATTTT
NA	TRBJ2-7	NA	TRBV18	CASSLPSSYEQYF	TGTGCCAGCTCACTCCCTAGCTCCTACGAGCAGTACTTC
TRBD1	TRBJ2-7	NA	TRBV27	CASSKTTGVPYEQYF	TGTGCCAGCAGTAAAACGACAGGGGTCCCCTACGAGCAGTACTTC
TRBD1	TRBJ2-1	few	TRBV6-6	CASSYRQGRNEQFF	TGTGCCAGCAGTTACCGACAGGGTAGGAATGAGCAGTTCTTC
NA	TRBJ2-1	NA	TRBV7-2	CASSTRLSSYNEQFF	TGTGCCAGCAGCACCAGACTAAGCTCCTACAATGAGCAGTTCTTC
NA	TRBJ1-2	few	TRBV6-5	CASSYEGNGYTF	TGTGCCAGCAGTTATGAGGGGAATGGCTACACCTTC
NA	TRBJ2-5	NA	TRBV5-1	CASSLDRPGVSPYF	TGCGCCAGCAGCTTGGATCGCCCGGGAGTGTCCCCCTACTTC
TRBD2	TRBJ2-2	few	TRBV7-2	CASSLATIGGRNTGELFF	TGTGCCAGCAGCTTAGCCACTATCGGCGGGAGAAACACCGGGGAGCTGTTTTTT
NA	TRBJ1-5	few	TRBV28	CASSFRAGWRHSNQPQHF	TGTGCCAGCAGTTTTAGGGCAGGGTGGAGGCATAGCAATCAGCCCCAGCATTTT
TRBD1	TRBJ1-2	NA	TRBV28	CASSLFPGQGASYGYTF	TGTGCCAGCAGTTTATTTCCGGGACAGGGGGCGAGCTATGGCTACACCTTC
NA	TRBJ2-7	NA	TRBV4-3	CASSPSDAVAYEQYF	TGCGCCAGCAGCCCCTCGGACGCGGTAGCCTACGAGCAGTACTTC
NA	TRBJ2-3	many	TRBV7-8	CASTLGMQRDTQYF	TGTGCCAGCACCCTAGGGATGCAAAGAGATACGCAGTATTTT
NA	TRBJ2-7	few	TRBV6-1	CASSTSTGPYEQYF	NA
NA	TRBJ1-5	once	TRBV28	CASSLYRAQHF	TGTGCCAGCAGTTTATACAGGGCCCAGCATTTT
NA	TRBJ2-2	few	TRBV21-1	CASSKEGDRGRYTGELFF	TGTGCCAGCAGCAAAGAGGGGGACAGGGGACGTTATACCGGGGAGCTGTTTTTT
NA	TRBJ2-7	NA	TRBV30	CAWSVSTRRGEQYF	TGTGCCTGGAGTGTGTCGACTAGACGGGGCGAGCAGTACTTC
NA	TRBJ2-3	many	TRBV7-2	CASSLEWGAGTDTQYF	TGTGCCAGCAGCTTAGAGTGGGGGGCTGGCACAGATACGCAGTATTTT
NA	TRBJ1-5	NA	TRBV5-1	CASSLAGQRNQPQHF	TGCGCCAGCAGCTTGGCCGGGCAGCGCAATCAGCCCCAGCATTTT
NA	TRBJ2-7	few	TRBV27	CASSLRDARYEQYF	TGTGCCAGCAGTTTAAGGGACGCACGCTACGAGCAGTACTTC
NA	TRBJ2-1	NA	TRBV11-3	CASSRTGVDNEQFF	TGTGCCAGCAGTCGGACCGGGGTGGACAATGAGCAGTTCTTC
NA	TRBJ1-1	few	TRBV10-1	CASRAQPNTEAFF	TGCGCCAGCAGGGCCCAGCCTAACACTGAAGCTTTCTTT
TRBD2	TRBJ2-7	NA	TRBV2	CASSEREGGHEQYF	TGTGCCAGCAGTGAGCGGGAGGGCGGACACGAGCAGTACTTC
NA	TRBJ1-5	few	TRBV2	CASSESVEGSNQPQHF	TGTGCCAGCAGTGAAAGCGTTGAGGGGAGCAATCAGCCCCAGCATTTT